Below, one T cell receptor beta chain is given with its context. The source of the sample is a study of blood T cells in healthy people across ages. Together with a sample-barcoded 5' primer, a J-beta primer mix was included in a second PCR lasting about 7 to 12 cycles. Via MiXCR, TCRdb re-called the 5' RACE reads, giving one row per CDR3 protein. Here the sample spans roughly 1,500,000 distinct CDR3 sequences, about 40% being singletons. The ends were cut back, 7 bases at V and 8 bases at J, with 15 bases in the middle. This CDR3 is 14 amino acids long. The sequenced sample consisted of blood. The V call is TRBV12-3 or TRBV12-4, the J call TRBJ1-6; weak D call: TRBD1 (6 bases). This clonotype originated in a woman aged 18-30 years in good health. CDR3 DNA sequence: TGTGCCAGCACTGCCGGGGGCCTCCATTCACCCCTCCACTTT. Residues: CASTAGGLHSPLHF.